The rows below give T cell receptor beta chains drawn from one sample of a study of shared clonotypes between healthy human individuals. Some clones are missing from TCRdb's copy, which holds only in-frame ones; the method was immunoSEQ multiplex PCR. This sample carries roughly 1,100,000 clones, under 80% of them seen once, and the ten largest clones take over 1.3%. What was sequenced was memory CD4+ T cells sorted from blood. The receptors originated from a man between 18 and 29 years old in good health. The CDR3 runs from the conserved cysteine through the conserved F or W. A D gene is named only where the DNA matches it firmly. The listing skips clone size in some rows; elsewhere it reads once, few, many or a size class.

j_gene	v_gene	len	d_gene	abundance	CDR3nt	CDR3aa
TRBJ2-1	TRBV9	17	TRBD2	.	TGTGCCAGCAACCGAGCGGGAGGGCCGAGCTCCTACAATGAGCAGTTCTTC	CASNRAGGPSSYNEQFF
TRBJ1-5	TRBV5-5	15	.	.	TGTGCCAGCAGCAGGGACGGACAGATCAATCAGCCCCAGCATTTT	CASSRDGQINQPQHF
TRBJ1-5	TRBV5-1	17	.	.	TGCGCCAGCAGCGAAGGGACGTATGGGTATAGCAATCAGCCCCAGCATTTT	CASSEGTYGYSNQPQHF
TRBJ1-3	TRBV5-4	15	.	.	TGTGCCAGCAGCTTGTCAGCAGGGGCCGGAAACACCATATATTTT	CASSLSAGAGNTIYF
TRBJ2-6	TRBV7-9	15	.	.	TGTGCCAGCAGCTCATACGAACCGGGGGCCAACGTCCTGACTTTC	CASSSYEPGANVLTF
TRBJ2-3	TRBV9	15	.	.	TGTGCCAGCAGCGTAGTACCAGTCGGCACAGATACGCAGTATTTT	CASSVVPVGTDTQYF
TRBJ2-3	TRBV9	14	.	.	TGTGCCAGCAGCGTAGCGGGGGAGTGGGATACGCAGTATTTT	CASSVAGEWDTQYF
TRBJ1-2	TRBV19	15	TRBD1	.	TGTGCCAGTATCCAGACAGGGGAAGAAGTCTATGGCTACACCTTC	CASIQTGEEVYGYTF
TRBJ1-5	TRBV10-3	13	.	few	TGTGCCGTCCAAGGGGGGATCGATCAGCCCCAGCATTTT	CAVQGGIDQPQHF
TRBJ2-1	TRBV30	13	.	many	TGTGCCTGGAGGAGACTAGGGTACGATGAGCAGTTCTTC	CAWRRLGYDEQFF
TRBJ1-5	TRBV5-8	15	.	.	TGTGCCAGCAGCTCCACAGGGTATTCGAGTCAGCCCCAGCATTTT	CASSSTGYSSQPQHF
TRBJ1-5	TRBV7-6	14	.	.	TGTGCCAGCAGCCCGACCGTCGGGGATCAGCCCCAGCATTTT	CASSPTVGDQPQHF
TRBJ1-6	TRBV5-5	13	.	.	TGTGCCAGCACCCGGGATCTCAATTCACCCCTCCACTTT	CASTRDLNSPLHF
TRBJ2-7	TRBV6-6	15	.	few	TGTGCCAGCAATAACCCCTCTGGGGGGCACTACGAGCAGTACTTC	CASNNPSGGHYEQYF
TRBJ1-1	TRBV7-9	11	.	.	TGTGCCAGCAGCCACCGGGCTGAAGCTTTCTTT	CASSHRAEAFF
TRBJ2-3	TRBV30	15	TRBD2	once	TGTGCCTGGAGTGGAGTTAGCGGGAGTACAGATACGCAGTATTTT	CAWSGVSGSTDTQYF
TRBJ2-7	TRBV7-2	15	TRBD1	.	TGTGCCAGCAGCCCCCGCTGGACAGGGAATAACGAGCAGTACTTC	CASSPRWTGNNEQYF
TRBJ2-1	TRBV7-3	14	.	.	TGTGCCAGCAGTCTGACTAGAGAAGACAATGAGCAGTTCTTC	CASSLTREDNEQFF
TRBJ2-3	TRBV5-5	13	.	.	TGTGCCAGCAGCTTGTTTTTACGCGATACGCAGTATTTT	CASSLFLRDTQYF
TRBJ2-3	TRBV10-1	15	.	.	TGCGCCAGCAGGCTGACAGTTTCGGGCACAGATACGCAGTATTTT	CASRLTVSGTDTQYF
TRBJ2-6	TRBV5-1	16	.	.	TGCGCCAGCAGCTTGGCAGGTCTCTCTGGGGCCAACGTCCTGACTTTC	CASSLAGLSGANVLTF
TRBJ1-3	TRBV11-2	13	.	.	TGTGCCAGCAGCTTAGACGCATCCGGCACCATATATTTT	CASSLDASGTIYF
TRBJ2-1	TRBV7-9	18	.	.	TGTGCCAGCAGCCCTCCTGCCGGTTCCTTTGACTCCTACAATGAGCAGTTCTTC	CASSPPAGSFDSYNEQFF